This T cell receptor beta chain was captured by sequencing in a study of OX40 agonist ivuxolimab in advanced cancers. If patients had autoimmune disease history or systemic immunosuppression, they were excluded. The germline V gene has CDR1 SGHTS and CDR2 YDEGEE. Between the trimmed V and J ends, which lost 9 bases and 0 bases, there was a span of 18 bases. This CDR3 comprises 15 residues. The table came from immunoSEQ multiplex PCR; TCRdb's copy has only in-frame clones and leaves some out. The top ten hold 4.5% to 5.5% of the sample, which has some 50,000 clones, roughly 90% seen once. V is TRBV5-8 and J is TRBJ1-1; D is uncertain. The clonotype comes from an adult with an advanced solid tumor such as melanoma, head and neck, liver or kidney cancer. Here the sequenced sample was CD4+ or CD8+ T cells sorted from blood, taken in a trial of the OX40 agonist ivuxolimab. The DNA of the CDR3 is TGTGCCATAAGGGCGGGAGCACAGATGAACACTGAAGCTTTCTTT. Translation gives CAIRAGAQMNTEAFF.